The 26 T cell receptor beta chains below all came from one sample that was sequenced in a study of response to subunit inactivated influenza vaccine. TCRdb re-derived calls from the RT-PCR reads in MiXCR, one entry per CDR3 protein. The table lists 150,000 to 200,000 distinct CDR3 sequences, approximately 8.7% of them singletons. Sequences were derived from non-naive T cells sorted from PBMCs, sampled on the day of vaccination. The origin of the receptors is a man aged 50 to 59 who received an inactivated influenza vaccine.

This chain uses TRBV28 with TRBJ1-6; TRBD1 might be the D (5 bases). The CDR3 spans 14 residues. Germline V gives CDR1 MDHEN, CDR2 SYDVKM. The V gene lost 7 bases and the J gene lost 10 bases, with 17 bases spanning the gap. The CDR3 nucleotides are TGTGCCAGCAAGCCCGGGGAGGGGAAGTCACCCCTCCACTTT. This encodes CASKPGEGKSPLHF.

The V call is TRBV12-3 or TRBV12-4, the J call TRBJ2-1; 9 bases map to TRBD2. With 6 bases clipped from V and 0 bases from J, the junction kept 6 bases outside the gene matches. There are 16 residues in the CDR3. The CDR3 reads CASSQHSGSSYNEQFF. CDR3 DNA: TGTGCCAGCAGCCAACATAGCGGGAGCTCCTACAATGAGCAGTTCTTC.

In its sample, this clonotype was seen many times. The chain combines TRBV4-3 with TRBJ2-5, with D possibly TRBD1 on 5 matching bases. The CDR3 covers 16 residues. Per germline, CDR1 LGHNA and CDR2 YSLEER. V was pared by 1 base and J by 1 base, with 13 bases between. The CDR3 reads CASSQGSGFPQETQYF. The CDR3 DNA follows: TGCGCCAGCAGCCAAGGTTCAGGGTTCCCCCAAGAGACCCAGTACTTC.

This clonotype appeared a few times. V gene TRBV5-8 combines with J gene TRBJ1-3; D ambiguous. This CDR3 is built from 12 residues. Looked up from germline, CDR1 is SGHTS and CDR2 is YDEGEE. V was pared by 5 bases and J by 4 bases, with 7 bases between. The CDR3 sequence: CASRFRGNTIYF. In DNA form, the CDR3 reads TGTGCCAGCAGGTTCCGCGGAAACACCATATATTTT.

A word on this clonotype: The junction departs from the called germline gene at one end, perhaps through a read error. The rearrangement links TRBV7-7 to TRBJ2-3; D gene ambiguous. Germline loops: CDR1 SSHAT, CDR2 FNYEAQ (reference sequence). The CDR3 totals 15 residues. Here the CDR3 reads CASSLGPLGSDTQYF. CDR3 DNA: TGTGCTAGCAGCTTAGGTCCATTAGGGTCAGATACGCAGTATTTT.

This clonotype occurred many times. The CDR3 DNA sequence: TGTGCCAGCAGTTTAGGGGCTCTAGGAGCGGGAGTTGCGCAGTATTTT. This gives the protein CASSLGALGAGVAQYF. The gene calls are TRBV28 and TRBJ2-3; 8 positions match TRBD2. Per germline, CDR1 MDHEN and CDR2 SYDVKM. V gave up 2 bases and J gave up 10 bases; unmatched junction bases: 14. This CDR3 is 16 amino acids long.

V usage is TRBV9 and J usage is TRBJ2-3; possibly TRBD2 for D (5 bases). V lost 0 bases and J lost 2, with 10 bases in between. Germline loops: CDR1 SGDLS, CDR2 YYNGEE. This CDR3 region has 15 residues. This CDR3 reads CASSVVVGDTDTQYF. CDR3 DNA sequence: TGTGCCAGCAGCGTAGTTGTGGGAGACACAGATACGCAGTATTTT.

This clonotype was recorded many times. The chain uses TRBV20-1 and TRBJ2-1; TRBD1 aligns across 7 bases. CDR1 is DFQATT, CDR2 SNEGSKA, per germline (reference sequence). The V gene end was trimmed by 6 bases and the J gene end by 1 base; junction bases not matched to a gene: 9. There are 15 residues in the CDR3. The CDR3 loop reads CSAATGPLSYNEQFF. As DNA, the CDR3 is TGCAGTGCGGCGACAGGGCCACTATCCTACAATGAGCAGTTCTTC.

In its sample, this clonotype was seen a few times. The CDR3 here is CAISGWTVTDTQYF. CDR3 DNA: TGTGCCATCAGTGGGTGGACAGTCACAGATACGCAGTATTTT. The chain has TRBV10-3 and TRBJ2-3; D is possibly TRBD1 (6 bases). Trimming took 4 bases from V and 2 from J, leaving 10 bases between them. CDR3 length: 14 residues. In germline, CDR1 is ENHRY, CDR2 SYGVKD.

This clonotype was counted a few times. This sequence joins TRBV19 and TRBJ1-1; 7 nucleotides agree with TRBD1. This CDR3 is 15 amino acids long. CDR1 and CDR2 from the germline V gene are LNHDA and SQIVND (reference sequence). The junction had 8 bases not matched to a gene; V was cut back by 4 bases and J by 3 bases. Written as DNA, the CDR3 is TGTGCCAGTAGTAGCCCCGATACAGGGGACACTGAAGCTTTCTTT. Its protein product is CASSSPDTGDTEAFF. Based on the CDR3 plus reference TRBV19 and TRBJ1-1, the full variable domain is DGGITQSPKYLFRKEGQNVTLSCEQNLNHDAMYWYRQDPGQGLRLIYYSQIVNDFQKGDIAEGYSVSREKKESFPLTVTSAQKNPTAFYLCASSSPDTGDTEAFFGQGTRLTVV.

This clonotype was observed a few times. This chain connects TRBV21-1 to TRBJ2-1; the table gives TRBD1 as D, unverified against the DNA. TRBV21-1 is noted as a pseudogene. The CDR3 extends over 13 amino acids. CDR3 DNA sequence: TGTGCCAACCGAGCCGGGGCGGACAATGAGCAGTTCTTC. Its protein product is CANRAGADNEQFF.

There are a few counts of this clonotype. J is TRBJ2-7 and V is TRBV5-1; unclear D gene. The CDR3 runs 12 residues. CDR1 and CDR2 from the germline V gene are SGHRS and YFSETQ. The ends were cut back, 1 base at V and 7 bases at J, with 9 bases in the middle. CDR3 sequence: CASSLPAREQYF. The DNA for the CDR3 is TGCGCCAGCAGCTTGCCCGCTAGGGAGCAGTACTTC.

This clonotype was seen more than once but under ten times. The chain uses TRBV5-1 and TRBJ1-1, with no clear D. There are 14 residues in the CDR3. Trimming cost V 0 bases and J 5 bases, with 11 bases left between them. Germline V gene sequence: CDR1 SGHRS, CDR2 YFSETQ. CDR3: CASSLGSTATEAFF. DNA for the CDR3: TGCGCCAGCAGCTTGGGATCTACGGCGACTGAAGCTTTCTTT.

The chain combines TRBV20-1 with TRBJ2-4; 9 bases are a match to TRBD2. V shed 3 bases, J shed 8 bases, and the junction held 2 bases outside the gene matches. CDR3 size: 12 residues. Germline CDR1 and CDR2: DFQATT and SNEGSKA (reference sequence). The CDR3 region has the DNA TGCAGTGCTAGTAGCGGGAGAGACATTCAGTACTTC. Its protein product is CSASSGRDIQYF.

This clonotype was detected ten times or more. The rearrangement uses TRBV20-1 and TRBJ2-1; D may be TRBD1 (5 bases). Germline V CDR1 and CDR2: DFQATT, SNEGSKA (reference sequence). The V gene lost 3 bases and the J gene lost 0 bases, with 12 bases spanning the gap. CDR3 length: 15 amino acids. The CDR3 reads CSASLGQYSYNEQFF. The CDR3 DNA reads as TGCAGTGCTAGCCTCGGACAATACTCCTACAATGAGCAGTTCTTC.

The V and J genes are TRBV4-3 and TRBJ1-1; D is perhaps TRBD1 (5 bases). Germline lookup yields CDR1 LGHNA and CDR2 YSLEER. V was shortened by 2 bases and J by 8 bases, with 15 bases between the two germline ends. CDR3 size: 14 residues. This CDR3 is CASSQQGVRTEAFF. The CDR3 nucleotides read TGCGCCAGCAGCCAACAGGGTGTCCGAACAGAAGCTTTCTTT.

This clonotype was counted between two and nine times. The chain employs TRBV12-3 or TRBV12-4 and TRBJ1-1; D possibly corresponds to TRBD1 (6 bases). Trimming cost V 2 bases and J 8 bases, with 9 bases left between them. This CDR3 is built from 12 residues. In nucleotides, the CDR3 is TGTGCCAGCAGTTTAAGGACAGCAGAAGCTTTCTTT. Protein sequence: CASSLRTAEAFF.

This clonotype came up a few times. The CDR3 loop is CSVPLRQGGETQYF. The CDR3 DNA reads TGCAGTGTTCCCCTCAGACAGGGGGGGGAGACCCAGTACTTC. The chain uses TRBV20-1 and TRBJ2-5; 9 nucleotides align to TRBD1. V dropped 7 bases and J dropped 5; count of bases not matched to a gene: 11. The CDR3 length is 14 residues. CDR1 and CDR2 from the germline V gene are DFQATT and SNEGSKA (reference sequence).

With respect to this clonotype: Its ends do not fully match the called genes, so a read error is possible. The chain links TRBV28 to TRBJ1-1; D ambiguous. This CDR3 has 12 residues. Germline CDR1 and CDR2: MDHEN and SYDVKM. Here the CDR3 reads CASSLWGGEAFF. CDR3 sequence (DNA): TGTGCCAGCAGTCTATGGGGAGGCGAAGCTTTCTTT.

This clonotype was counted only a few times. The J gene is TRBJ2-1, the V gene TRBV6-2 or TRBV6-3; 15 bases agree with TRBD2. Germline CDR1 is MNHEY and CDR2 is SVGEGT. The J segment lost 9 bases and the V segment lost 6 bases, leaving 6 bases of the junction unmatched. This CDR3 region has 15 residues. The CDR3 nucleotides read TGTGCCAGCAGCGGACTAGCGGGAGGGCTTGGTGAGCAGTTCTTC. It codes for CASSGLAGGLGEQFF.

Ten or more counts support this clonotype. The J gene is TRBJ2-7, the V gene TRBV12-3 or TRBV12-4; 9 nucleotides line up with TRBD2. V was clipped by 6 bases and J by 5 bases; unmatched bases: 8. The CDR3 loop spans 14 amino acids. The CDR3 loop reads CASSPASGVNEQYF. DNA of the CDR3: TGTGCCAGCAGCCCCGCTAGCGGGGTTAACGAGCAGTACTTC.

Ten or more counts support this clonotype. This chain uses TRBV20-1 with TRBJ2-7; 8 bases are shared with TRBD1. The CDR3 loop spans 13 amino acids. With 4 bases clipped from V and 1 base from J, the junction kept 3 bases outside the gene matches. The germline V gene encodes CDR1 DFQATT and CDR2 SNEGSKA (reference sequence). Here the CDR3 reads CSATDRGSYEQYF. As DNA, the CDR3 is TGCAGTGCTACCGACAGGGGTTCCTACGAGCAGTACTTC.

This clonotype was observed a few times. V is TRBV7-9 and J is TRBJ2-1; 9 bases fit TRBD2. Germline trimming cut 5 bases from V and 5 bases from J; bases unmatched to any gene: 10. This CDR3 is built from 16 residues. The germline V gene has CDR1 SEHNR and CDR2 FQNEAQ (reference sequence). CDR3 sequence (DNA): TGTGCCAGCAGCGACCGACAGACTAGCGGAAACAATGAGCAGTTCTTC. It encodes CASSDRQTSGNNEQFF.

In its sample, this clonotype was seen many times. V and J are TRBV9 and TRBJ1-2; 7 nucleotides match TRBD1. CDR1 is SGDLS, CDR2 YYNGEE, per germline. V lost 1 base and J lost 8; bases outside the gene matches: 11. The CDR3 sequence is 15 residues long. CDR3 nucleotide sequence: TGTGCCAGCAGCGTAACGTGGGACAGCGCTATCGGCTACACCTTC. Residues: CASSVTWDSAIGYTF.

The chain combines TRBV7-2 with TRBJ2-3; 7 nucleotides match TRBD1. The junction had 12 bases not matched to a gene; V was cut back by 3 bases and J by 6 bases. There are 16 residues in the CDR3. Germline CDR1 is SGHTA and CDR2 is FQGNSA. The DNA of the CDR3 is TGTGCCAGCAGCTTCGCCGGGACAGCCCAGTCGGATACGCAGTATTTT. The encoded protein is CASSFAGTAQSDTQYF.

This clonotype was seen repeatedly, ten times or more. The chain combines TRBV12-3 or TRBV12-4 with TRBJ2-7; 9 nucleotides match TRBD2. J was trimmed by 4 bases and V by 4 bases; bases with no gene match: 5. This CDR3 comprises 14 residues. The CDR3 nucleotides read TGTGCCAGCAGTTCGTCTAGCGGGGCGTACGAGCAGTACTTC. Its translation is CASSSSSGAYEQYF.